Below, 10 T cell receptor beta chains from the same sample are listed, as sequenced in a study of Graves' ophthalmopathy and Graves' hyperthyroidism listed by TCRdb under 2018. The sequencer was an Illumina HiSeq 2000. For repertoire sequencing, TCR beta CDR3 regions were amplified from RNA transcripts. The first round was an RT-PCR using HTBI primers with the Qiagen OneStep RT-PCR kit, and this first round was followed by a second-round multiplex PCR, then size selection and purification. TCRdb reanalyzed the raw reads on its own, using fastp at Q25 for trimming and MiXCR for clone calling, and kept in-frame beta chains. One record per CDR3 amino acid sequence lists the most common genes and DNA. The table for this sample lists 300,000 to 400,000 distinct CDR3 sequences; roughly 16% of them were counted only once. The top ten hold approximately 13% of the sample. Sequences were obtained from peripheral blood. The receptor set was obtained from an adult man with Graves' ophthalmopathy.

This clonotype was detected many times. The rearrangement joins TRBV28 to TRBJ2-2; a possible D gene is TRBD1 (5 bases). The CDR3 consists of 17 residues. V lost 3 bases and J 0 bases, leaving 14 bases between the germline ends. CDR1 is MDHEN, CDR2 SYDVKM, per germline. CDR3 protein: CASSLYFGQANTGELFF. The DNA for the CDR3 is TGTGCCAGCAGTTTGTACTTTGGACAAGCGAACACCGGGGAGCTGTTTTTT.

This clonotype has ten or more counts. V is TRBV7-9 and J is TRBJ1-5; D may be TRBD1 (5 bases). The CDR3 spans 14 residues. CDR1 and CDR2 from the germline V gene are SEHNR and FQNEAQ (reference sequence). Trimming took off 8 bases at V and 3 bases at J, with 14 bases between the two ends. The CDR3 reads CASSQGNNNQPQHF. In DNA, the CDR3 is TGTGCCAGCTCCCAGGGTAACAACAATCAGCCCCAGCATTTT.

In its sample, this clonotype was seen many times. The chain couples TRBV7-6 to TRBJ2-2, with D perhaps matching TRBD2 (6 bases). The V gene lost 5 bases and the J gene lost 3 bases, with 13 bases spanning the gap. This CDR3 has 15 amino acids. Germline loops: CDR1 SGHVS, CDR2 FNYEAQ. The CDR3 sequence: CASSLRWGDTGELFF. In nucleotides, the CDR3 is TGTGCCAGCAGCCTTAGGTGGGGGGACACCGGGGAGCTGTTTTTT.

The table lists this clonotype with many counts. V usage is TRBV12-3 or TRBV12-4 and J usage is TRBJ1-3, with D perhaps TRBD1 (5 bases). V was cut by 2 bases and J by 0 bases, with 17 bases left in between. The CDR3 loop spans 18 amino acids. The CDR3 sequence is CASSLTPLTGTSGNTIYF. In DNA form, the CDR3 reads TGTGCCAGCAGTTTAACTCCTCTTACAGGCACCTCTGGAAACACCATATATTTT.

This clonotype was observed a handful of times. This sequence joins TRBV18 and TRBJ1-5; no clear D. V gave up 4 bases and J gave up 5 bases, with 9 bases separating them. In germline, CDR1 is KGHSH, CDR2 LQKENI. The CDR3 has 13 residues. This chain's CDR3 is CASSQGWDQPQHF. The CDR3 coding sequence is TGTGCCAGCTCACAGGGTTGGGATCAGCCCCAGCATTTT.

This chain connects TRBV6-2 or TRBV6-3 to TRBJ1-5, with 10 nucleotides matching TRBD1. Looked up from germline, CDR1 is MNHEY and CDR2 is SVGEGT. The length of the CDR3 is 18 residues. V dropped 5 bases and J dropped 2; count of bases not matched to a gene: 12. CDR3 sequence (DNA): TGTGCCAGCAGTCATCGCCTCGGACAGGGGGAGCGCAATCAGCCCCAGCATTTT. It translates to CASSHRLGQGERNQPQHF.

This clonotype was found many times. CDR3 sequence (DNA): TGTGCCAGCAGCTTCAGGGAAGAAGGCACAGATACGCAGTATTTT. It specifies CASSFREEGTDTQYF. The gene calls are TRBV7-2 and TRBJ2-3, with D possibly TRBD1 on 5 matching bases. The CDR3 totals 15 residues. V gave up 3 bases and J gave up 1 base, with 11 bases separating them. Germline assignment: CDR1 SGHTA and CDR2 FQGNSA.

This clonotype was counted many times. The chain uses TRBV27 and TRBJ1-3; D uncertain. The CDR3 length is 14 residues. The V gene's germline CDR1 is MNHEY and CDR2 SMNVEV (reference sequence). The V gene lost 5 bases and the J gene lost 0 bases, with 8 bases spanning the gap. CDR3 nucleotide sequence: TGTGCCAGCAGTGCTATGAGCTCTGGAAACACCATATATTTT. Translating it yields CASSAMSSGNTIYF.

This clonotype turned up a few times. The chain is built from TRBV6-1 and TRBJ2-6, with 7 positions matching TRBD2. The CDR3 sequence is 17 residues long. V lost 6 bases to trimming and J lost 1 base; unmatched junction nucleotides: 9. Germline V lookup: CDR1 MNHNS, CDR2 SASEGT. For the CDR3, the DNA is TGTGCCAGCAGGTCCGGGACTACGGATTCTGGGGCCAACGTCCTGACTTTC. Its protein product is CASRSGTTDSGANVLTF.

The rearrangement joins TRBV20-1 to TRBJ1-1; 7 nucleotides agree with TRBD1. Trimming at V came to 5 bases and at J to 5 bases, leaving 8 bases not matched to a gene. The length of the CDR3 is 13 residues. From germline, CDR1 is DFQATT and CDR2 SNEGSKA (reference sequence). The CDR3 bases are TGCAGTGCTGAGACAGGGATAAGAACTGAAGCTTTCTTT. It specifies CSAETGIRTEAFF.